This entry describes one T cell receptor beta chain. Its antigen remains unidentified. These data belong to a study of vaccination and CD4 T cells after COVID-19. The wider study: Each convalescent patient was PCR positive for SARS-CoV-2 on nasal swab; nine or ten cases were mild and one severe.

The CDR3 sequence is 15 residues long. Trimming left V 5 bases short and J 4 bases short, with 12 bases between. The germline V gene encodes CDR1 MDHEN and CDR2 SYDVKM. Sequencing of DNA taken from cultured CD4+ T cells relied on the Oncomine TCR Beta short-read assay. TCRdb independently ran MiXCR on the PCR reads; one entry per CDR3 protein. The data contain 9,000 to 10,000 distinct CDR3 sequences, about 48% of them singletons. This sample's treatment: approximately nine-day PBMC culture with coronavirus spike peptide pools or control peptides (ViraFEST assay). The TCR sequence derives from a human donor who had recovered from COVID-19. This chain links TRBV28 with TRBJ1-6; possibly TRBD1 for D (5 bases). The sequenced sample was CD4+ T cells from blood, cultured in vitro. The DNA of the CDR3 is TGTGCCAGCAGTGCCGCGCAGGGATATAATTCACCCCTCCACTTT. Protein sequence: CASSAAQGYNSPLHF.